What follows are 28 T cell receptor beta chains derived from one specimen sequenced in a study of neurological immune-mediated disorders. TCRdb called the 5' RACE reads again in MiXCR, with one record for every CDR3 protein. Of about 87,000 distinct CDR3 sequences listed, around 3.5% are singletons. The specimen was PBMCs. The receptor source for this set is a woman in her forties or fifties with multiple sclerosis.

For this clonotype: A read error may be the cause here, since a much bigger clone is one base away. This chain uses TRBV12-3 or TRBV12-4 with TRBJ1-5; 7 bases map to TRBD1. This CDR3 has 14 residues. CDR3 in DNA: TGTACCAGCAGCCCCGGGACAGCTAATCAGCCCCAGCATTTT. Its protein product is CTSSPGTANQPQHF.

Ten or more counts support this clonotype. The chain combines TRBV11-2 with TRBJ2-5; TRBD2 agrees at 10 bases. The CDR3 spans 14 residues. Germline CDR1 is SGHAT and CDR2 is FQNNGV. The ends lost 5 bases at V and 4 bases at J; junction bases unmatched: 4. CDR3 protein: CASSRTSGTETQYF. The CDR3 DNA reads as TGTGCCAGCAGCCGTACTAGCGGGACAGAGACCCAGTACTTC.

At least ten counts were recorded for this clonotype. The V gene is TRBV20-1, the J gene TRBJ2-7, with D unclear. V was trimmed by 5 bases and J by 0 bases, leaving 8 bases between them. This CDR3 has 12 amino acids. Per the germline V gene, CDR1 is DFQATT and CDR2 is SNEGSKA (reference sequence). Written as DNA, the CDR3 is TGCAGTGCTTCCCGACACTCCTACGAGCAGTACTTC. It codes for CSASRHSYEQYF.

This clonotype was counted many times. The V call is TRBV5-1, the J call TRBJ2-5; 7 nucleotides match TRBD1. CDR3 length equals 14 residues. Germline CDR1 SGHRS, CDR2 YFSETQ. V lost 5 bases and J lost 5; bases outside the gene matches: 9. CDR3 residues: CASRFTGAGETQYF. The CDR3 DNA follows: TGCGCCAGCAGATTCACAGGGGCCGGTGAGACCCAGTACTTC.

In its sample, this clonotype was seen many times. The rearrangement joins TRBV5-1 to TRBJ2-1; D remains unclear. Deletions cut 0 bases from V and 0 bases from J, with 10 bases between. The germline V gene has CDR1 SGHRS and CDR2 YFSETQ. The CDR3 is 16 amino acids. The CDR3 loop is CASSLGHASSYNEQFF. The DNA of the CDR3 is TGCGCCAGCAGCTTGGGGCACGCGAGCTCCTACAATGAGCAGTTCTTC.

In this sample, this clonotype turned up many times. The chain employs TRBV20-1 and TRBJ1-2; D gene unclear. This CDR3 contains 14 residues. V gave up 4 bases and J gave up 4 bases, with 16 bases separating them. Germline V CDR1 and CDR2: DFQATT, SNEGSKA (reference sequence). CDR3 DNA: TGCAGTGCTATGGGCGTGGGGTTAGGCTATGGCTACACCTTC. Its protein product is CSAMGVGLGYGYTF.

This clonotype has a count of ten or more. The chain links TRBV2 to TRBJ2-3, with 7 bases that match TRBD2. CDR3 size: 17 residues. After removal of 1 base from V and 8 bases from J, the junction contained 15 bases not matched to a gene. Germline lookup yields CDR1 SNHLY and CDR2 FYNNEI. The CDR3 here is CASSEVPGLRIAGTQYF. The CDR3 DNA reads as TGTGCCAGCAGTGAAGTGCCGGGACTAAGGATCGCGGGTACGCAGTATTTT.

The chain recombines TRBV29-1 with TRBJ1-1; 11 bases fit TRBD1. Germline CDR1 is SQVTM and CDR2 is ANQGSEA. V was clipped by 6 bases and J by 4 bases; unmatched bases: 4. This CDR3 contains 13 residues. The CDR3 is CSVGTGGATEAFF. CDR3 DNA: TGCAGCGTCGGGACAGGGGGGGCCACTGAAGCTTTCTTT. Combining the CDR3 with reference TRBV29-1 and TRBJ1-1 gives the whole variable domain SAVISQKPSRDICQRGTSLTIQCQVDSQVTMMFWYRQQPGQSLTLIATANQGSEATYESGFVIDKFPISRPNLTFSTLTVSNMSPEDSSIYLCSVGTGGATEAFFGQGTRLTVV.

There are many counts of this clonotype. The V call is TRBV13, the J call TRBJ2-3, with unresolved D. V was pared by 1 base and J by 0 bases, with 8 bases between. The CDR3 consists of 15 residues. Germline values: CDR1 PRHDT, CDR2 FYEKMQ (reference sequence). The DNA of the CDR3 is TGTGCCAGCAGCTTAGAGTATCCCAGCACAGATACGCAGTATTTT. Protein sequence: CASSLEYPSTDTQYF. The full variable domain, with the rest looked up from reference TRBV13 and TRBJ2-3, is AAGVIQSPRHLIKEKRETATLKCYPIPRHDTVYWYQQGPGQDPQFLISFYEKMQSDKGSIPDRFSAQQFSDYHSELNMSSLELGDSALYFCASSLEYPSTDTQYFGPGTRLTVL.

This clonotype has a count of ten or more. The chain recombines TRBV7-2 with TRBJ2-7, with 9 bases aligning to TRBD1. V shed 1 base, J shed 6 bases, and the junction held 4 bases outside the gene matches. This CDR3 region has 14 residues. Germline CDR1 SGHTA, CDR2 FQGNSA. The CDR3 sequence: CASSLGGQGTEQYF. As DNA, the CDR3 is TGTGCCAGCAGCTTAGGGGGACAGGGAACCGAGCAGTACTTC. The full variable domain, completed using reference TRBV7-2 and TRBJ2-7, is GAGVSQSPSNKVTEKGKDVELRCDPISGHTALYWYRQSLGQGLEFLIYFQGNSAPDKSGLPSDRFSAERTGGSVSTLTIQRTQQEDSAVYLCASSLGGQGTEQYFGPGTRLTVT.

The chain couples TRBV18 to TRBJ1-6, with D possibly being TRBD1 (6 bases). Between the trimmed V and J ends, which lost 4 bases and 9 bases, there was a span of 13 bases. Germline CDR1 is KGHSH and CDR2 is LQKENI. CDR3 size: 14 residues. CDR3 protein: CASSRAGASSPLHF. The CDR3 DNA sequence: TGTGCCAGCTCACGAGCGGGGGCGAGTTCACCCCTCCACTTT. Supplemented by reference TRBV18 and TRBJ1-6, the full variable domain reads NAGVMQNPRHLVRRRGQEARLRCSPMKGHSHVYWYRQLPEEGLKFMVYLQKENIIDESGMPKERFSAEFPKEGPSILRIQQVVRGDSAAYFCASSRAGASSPLHFGNGTRLTVT.

This clonotype occurred many times. V gene TRBV5-1 combines with J gene TRBJ2-1; 9 bases fit TRBD2. The CDR3 is made up of 15 amino acids. Losses at the gene ends were 4 bases for V and 3 bases for J; bases not matched to a gene: 5. Germline V gene data show CDR1 as SGHRS and CDR2 as YFSETQ. This chain's CDR3 is CASSPLAGDYNEQFF. Here the CDR3 DNA reads TGCGCCAGCAGCCCCTTAGCGGGGGACTACAATGAGCAGTTCTTC.

This clonotype was seen at least ten times. The rearrangement joins TRBV12-3 or TRBV12-4 to TRBJ1-2; tentative D call: TRBD1 (5 bases). V lost 5 bases, J lost 8 bases, and 18 bases lay in between. The CDR3 extends over 14 amino acids. The CDR3 loop reads CASSQGQRLGGYTF. The DNA of the CDR3 is TGTGCCAGCAGTCAGGGCCAGCGCCTGGGGGGCTACACCTTC.

This clonotype was counted at least ten times. The CDR3 DNA follows: TGTGCCAGTAAGACTAGCGGGGTGGTTGAGACCCAGTACTTC. Amino acid sequence: CASKTSGVVETQYF. The V and J genes are TRBV19 and TRBJ2-5, with 11 bases matching TRBD2. From germline, CDR1 is LNHDA and CDR2 SQIVND (reference sequence). The trim removed 7 bases at V and 5 bases at J, leaving 6 bases unmatched. This CDR3 has 14 residues.

This clonotype has a count of ten or more. This chain joins TRBV2 and TRBJ1-4; D might be TRBD1 (5 bases). The CDR3 runs 17 residues. Germline V gives CDR1 SNHLY, CDR2 FYNNEI. Trimming left V 4 bases short and J 1 base short, with 16 bases between. The CDR3: CASSVGPAILTNEKLFF. The DNA for the CDR3 is TGTGCCAGCAGTGTGGGACCGGCGATATTAACTAATGAAAAACTGTTTTTT.

This clonotype was recorded at least ten times. The chain has TRBV7-8 and TRBJ2-1; no reliable D call. Trimming left V 1 base short and J 8 bases short, with 18 bases between. Germline V gene data show CDR1 as SGHVS and CDR2 as FQNEAQ. The CDR3 extends over 16 amino acids. DNA of the CDR3: TGTGCCAGCAGCTTAGGGGTTAAAAGGGAAATCCATGAGCAGTTCTTC. This gives the protein CASSLGVKREIHEQFF.

This clonotype appeared many times. The chain is built from TRBV20-1 and TRBJ1-4; a weak D match, TRBD1 (6 bases). The CDR3 extends over 11 amino acids. Looked up from germline, CDR1 is DFQATT and CDR2 is SNEGSKA (reference sequence). The CDR3 is CSTKRGEKLFF. Written as DNA, the CDR3 is TGCAGCACTAAGAGGGGGGAAAAACTGTTTTTT.

This clonotype has at least ten counts. V gene TRBV5-6 combines with J gene TRBJ1-5; possibly TRBD1 for D (5 bases). V was clipped by 1 base and J by 7 bases, with 18 bases between them. Germline loops: CDR1 SGHDT, CDR2 YYEEEE. CDR3 length equals 16 residues. This chain's CDR3 is CASSLYISGAWQPQHF. In DNA form, the CDR3 reads TGTGCCAGCAGCTTGTATATTAGTGGGGCCTGGCAGCCCCAGCATTTT.

Many counts were recorded for this clonotype. The genes are TRBV12-3 or TRBV12-4 and TRBJ2-3; D ambiguous. The CDR3 covers 14 residues. V dropped 3 bases and J dropped 0 bases, with 7 bases sitting between them. CDR3 residues: CASSLVRSTDTQYF. Written as DNA, the CDR3 is TGTGCCAGCAGTTTGGTTAGAAGCACAGATACGCAGTATTTT.

In this sample, this clonotype turned up many times. The chain uses TRBV20-1 and TRBJ1-5, with D uncertain. Germline assignment: CDR1 DFQATT and CDR2 SNEGSKA (reference sequence). V dropped 4 bases and J dropped 0 bases, with 16 bases sitting between them. The CDR3 totals 16 residues. The CDR3 spells CSATQGRHVSNQPQHF. In DNA, the CDR3 is TGCAGTGCTACCCAAGGGAGACATGTTAGCAATCAGCCCCAGCATTTT.

This clonotype was found many times. The chain combines TRBV27 with TRBJ1-2; D uncertain. V was clipped by 4 bases and J by 8 bases, with 32 bases between them. The CDR3 totals 19 residues. Germline V CDR1 and CDR2: MNHEY, SMNVEV (reference sequence). This CDR3 is CASSSTFHPSSPSAGGYTF. For the CDR3, the DNA is TGTGCCAGCAGTTCCACTTTTCACCCATCCTCACCCTCTGCGGGAGGCTACACCTTC.

At least ten counts were recorded for this clonotype. The chain employs TRBV7-3 and TRBJ2-1, with 8 positions matching TRBD2. The germline CDR1 and CDR2 sequences are SGHTA and FQGTGA. Trimming at V came to 2 bases and at J to 2 bases, leaving 5 bases not matched to a gene. The CDR3 contains 16 residues. The CDR3 here is CASSLLAGPTYNEQFF. DNA for the CDR3: TGTGCCAGCAGCTTATTAGCGGGGCCAACCTACAATGAGCAGTTCTTC.

In this sample, this clonotype turned up many times. V gene TRBV5-6 combines with J gene TRBJ2-3, with D unclear. The CDR3 sequence is 14 residues long. V shed 2 bases and J shed 2 bases, with 9 bases lying between them. Germline CDR1 and CDR2: SGHDT and YYEEEE. CDR3 in DNA: TGTGCCAGCAGCTTAGGCGGAGCCACAGATACGCAGTATTTT. Protein product: CASSLGGATDTQYF.

This clonotype was recorded many times. The chain's CDR3 is CASSKTGTEGGYTF. The CDR3 DNA reads as TGCGCCAGCAGCAAAACCGGGACAGAAGGCGGCTACACCTTC. V and J are TRBV5-1 and TRBJ1-2, with 7 bases matching TRBD1. Trimming cost V 4 bases and J 8 bases; bases outside gene matches: 11. Germline assignment: CDR1 SGHRS and CDR2 YFSETQ. The CDR3 is 14 amino acids.

This clonotype turned up a few times. V is TRBV3-1 and J is TRBJ2-7, with D perhaps matching TRBD2 (6 bases). Germline V lookup: CDR1 LGHDT, CDR2 YNNKEL (reference sequence). Trimming pared 1 base from V and 0 bases from J, leaving 10 bases between. The CDR3 has 15 residues. The CDR3 DNA follows: TGTGCCAGCAGCCAAGGACCTAGCGCCTCCTACGAGCAGTACTTC. This codes for CASSQGPSASYEQYF.

This clonotype was counted ten times or more. The chain joins TRBV9 to TRBJ2-5, with D possibly being TRBD1 or TRBD2 (6 bases each). The germline gives CDR1 SGDLS, CDR2 YYNGEE. The V gene lost 3 bases and the J gene lost 5 bases, with 14 bases spanning the gap. The length of the CDR3 is 14 residues. CDR3 DNA sequence: TGTGCCAGCAGCGGTACTGGGGGGCTGGAGACCCAGTACTTC. Translating gives CASSGTGGLETQYF.

This clonotype was counted ten times or more. This rearrangement joins TRBV12-3 or TRBV12-4 to TRBJ2-7; 8 bases match TRBD1. The CDR3 consists of 13 residues. J gave up 6 bases and V 5 bases, and 6 bases lay outside the gene matches. The CDR3 nucleotides read TGTGCCAGCAGTCCGGGGACAGGCATCGAGCAGTACTTC. Residues: CASSPGTGIEQYF.

This clonotype was seen a few times. This chain joins TRBV29-1 and TRBJ2-3, with TRBD1 identical over 9 bases. Germline loops: CDR1 SQVTM, CDR2 ANQGSEA. The junction had 4 bases not matched to a gene; V was cut back by 7 bases and J by 2 bases. The CDR3 consists of 13 residues. The CDR3 nucleotides read TGCAGCGCCGGGGACAGGGACACAGATACGCAGTATTTT. The encoded protein is CSAGDRDTDTQYF.